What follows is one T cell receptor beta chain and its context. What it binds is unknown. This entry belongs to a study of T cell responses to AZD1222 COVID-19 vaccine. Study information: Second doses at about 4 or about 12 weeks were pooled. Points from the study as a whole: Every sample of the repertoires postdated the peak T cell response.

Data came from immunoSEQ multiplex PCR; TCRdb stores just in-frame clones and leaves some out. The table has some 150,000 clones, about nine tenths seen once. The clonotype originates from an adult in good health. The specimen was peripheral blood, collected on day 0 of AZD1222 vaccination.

For the CDR3, the DNA is TGTGCCAGTAGTATGGGGGGAGTGGACACTGAAGCTTTCTTT. Translated: CASSMGGVDTEAFF. The rearrangement uses TRBV19 and TRBJ1-1; D is possibly TRBD1 (5 bases). V lost 3 bases and J 3 bases, leaving 11 bases between the germline ends. Germline V lookup: CDR1 LNHDA, CDR2 SQIVND (reference sequence). The CDR3 runs to 14 residues.